A selection of T cell receptor beta chains follows, all from one sample in a study of cytomegalovirus exposure and HLA in healthy donors. The repertoire was sequenced with immunoSEQ multiplex PCR; TCRdb's copy has only in-frame clones and lacks some. The sample has tens of thousands of clones, about 95% seen once. The specimen sequenced was PBMCs. These receptors originate from a young woman in good health and CMV-seronegative. The CDR3 runs from the conserved cysteine through the conserved F or W. D genes are given only for firm matches. The size field is filled for only some rows; it gives once, few, many or a size class.

TRBJ2-5	TRBV10-3	14	NA	NA	CAISESAVQETQYF	TGTGCCATCAGTGAGTCGGCAGTACAAGAGACCCAGTACTTC
TRBJ1-5	TRBV5-1	18	TRBD1	NA	CASSLGDRGPGDNQPQHF	TGCGCCAGCAGCTTGGGAGACAGGGGGCCCGGGGACAATCAGCCCCAGCATTTT
TRBJ2-2	TRBV5-1	15	NA	NA	CASSLWGANTGELFF	TGCGCCAGCAGCTTATGGGGCGCGAACACCGGGGAGCTGTTTTTT
TRBJ2-1	TRBV25-1	15	TRBD2	NA	CASSDLRGAEDEQFF	TGTGCCAGCAGTGATTTGCGGGGGGCAGAAGATGAGCAGTTCTTC
TRBJ1-2	TRBV10-3	13	TRBD1	NA	CAISSTGPYGYTF	TGTGCCATCAGCTCGACAGGGCCCTATGGCTACACCTTC
TRBJ2-3	TRBV5-4	15	TRBD2	NA	CASSFGGESTDTQYF	TGTGCCAGCAGCTTTGGGGGGGAAAGCACAGATACGCAGTATTTT
TRBJ1-2	TRBV7-8	15	TRBD1	NA	CASSLDPGGRDGYTF	TGTGCCAGCAGCTTAGATCCAGGGGGTAGGGATGGCTACACCTTC
TRBJ1-4	TRBV6-5	15	NA	NA	CASGTTGFGNEKLFF	TGTGCCAGCGGGACAACAGGATTTGGGAATGAAAAACTGTTTTTT
TRBJ2-7	TRBV5-1	13	NA	once	CASSSFGGYEQYF	TGCGCCAGCAGTTCGTTCGGGGGCTACGAGCAGTACTTC
TRBJ2-7	TRBV28	18	TRBD2	once	CASSLLLANNPPSYEQYF	TGTGCCAGCAGTTTATTACTAGCGAACAACCCCCCCTCCTACGAGCAGTACTTC
TRBJ1-3	TRBV4-3	16	NA	NA	CASSFGRQLPGNTIYF	TGCGCCAGCAGCTTCGGCAGACAACTCCCTGGAAACACCATATATTTT
TRBJ2-3	TRBV18	16	TRBD2	NA	CASSPLLAGGPDTQYF	TGTGCCAGCTCACCACTCCTAGCGGGTGGGCCGGATACGCAGTATTTT
TRBJ1-6	TRBV2	16	NA	NA	CASRGLLSSYNSPLHF	TGTGCCAGCAGGGGACTCCTAAGCTCCTATAATTCACCCCTCCACTTT
TRBJ1-5	TRBV21-1	10	NA	NA	CATSDQPQHF	TGTGCCACCTCAGATCAGCCCCAGCATTTT
TRBJ1-2	TRBV4-2	15	TRBD1	NA	CASSQGTGVNYGYTF	TGTGCCAGCAGCCAAGGGACAGGCGTTAACTATGGCTACACCTTC
TRBJ1-2	TRBV25-1	12	NA	NA	CASSPGDYGYTF	TGTGCCAGCAGTCCCGGAGACTATGGCTACACCTTC
TRBJ2-5	TRBV12-5	13	NA	NA	CASAPGSQETQYF	TGTGCTAGTGCCCCGGGGAGTCAAGAGACCCAGTACTTC
TRBJ2-1	TRBV4-3	17	NA	NA	CASSHDPPGGPDNEQFF	TGCGCCAGCAGCCATGACCCCCCCGGGGGGCCGGACAATGAGCAGTTCTTC
TRBJ2-1	TRBV6-5	13	NA	NA	CASRAPGVNEQFF	TGTGCCAGCAGGGCCCCAGGGGTCAATGAGCAGTTCTTC
TRBJ1-2	TRBV28	12	NA	NA	CASSLYAEGYTF	TGTGCCAGCAGTTTATACGCGGAAGGCTACACCTTC
TRBJ1-4	TRBV6-5	14	NA	NA	CASSLRGNNEKLFF	TGTGCCAGCAGCCTCAGGGGAAATAATGAAAAACTGTTTTTT
TRBJ2-1	TRBV12-5	17	TRBD1	NA	CASGLVLTGGSYNEQFF	TGTGCTAGTGGTTTGGTATTGACAGGGGGCTCCTACAATGAGCAGTTCTTC
TRBJ2-2	TRBV28	11	NA	NA	CASSLRGELFF	TGTGCCAGCAGTTTACGGGGGGAGCTGTTTTTT
TRBJ2-2	TRBV28	15	NA	once	CASSLTGANTGELFF	TGTGCCAGCAGCCTTACCGGGGCGAACACCGGGGAGCTGTTTTTT
TRBJ2-7	TRBV5-5	12	NA	NA	CASSRGVPPQYF	TGTGCCAGCAGCAGAGGAGTCCCACCGCAGTACTTC
TRBJ1-1	TRBV5-5	15	NA	NA	CASSLVSYGNTEAFF	TGTGCCAGCAGCTTGGTGTCGTACGGGAACACTGAAGCTTTCTTT
TRBJ2-2	TRBV19	18	TRBD2	NA	CASSIAIGLAGVTGELFF	TGTGCCAGTAGTATAGCTATAGGACTAGCGGGTGTGACCGGGGAGCTGTTTTTT
TRBJ1-3	TRBV25-1	16	TRBD1	NA	CASSEYLGDRVPQVYF	TGTGCCAGCAGTGAATATTTAGGGGACAGGGTTCCTCAGGTATATTTT
TRBJ2-7	TRBV27	18	NA	NA	CASSLLSVNTGWGSEQYF	TGTGCCAGCAGTTTATTAAGTGTAAATACGGGATGGGGTTCCGAGCAGTACTTC
TRBJ2-7	TRBV10-1	18	TRBD1	NA	CASSAGRLTDRGTYEQYF	TGCGCCAGCAGTGCTGGTCGATTAACCGACAGGGGAACCTACGAGCAGTACTTC
TRBJ1-1	TRBV25-1	16	TRBD1	NA	CASSPRQGIFFTEAFF	TGTGCCAGCAGTCCAAGACAGGGAATCTTTTTCACTGAAGCTTTCTTT
TRBJ1-1	TRBV6-1	13	TRBD1	NA	CASSRGSNTEAFF	TGTGCCAGCAGCAGGGGGTCAAACACTGAAGCTTTCTTT
TRBJ1-1	TRBV7-2	13	NA	NA	CASSLRQLTEAFF	TGTGCCAGCAGCTTAAGACAGCTCACTGAAGCTTTCTTT
TRBJ2-1	TRBV18	12	TRBD2	NA	CASSLGRDEQFF	TGTGCCAGCTCCCTAGGGAGGGATGAGCAGTTCTTC
TRBJ2-7	TRBV5-1	15	NA	NA	CASSLPDAVSYEQYF	TGCGCCAGCAGCTTGCCAGATGCAGTATCCTACGAGCAGTACTTC
TRBJ1-2	TRBV6-6	14	NA	NA	CASSYSGAGGGYTF	TGTGCCAGCAGTTACTCAGGAGCGGGGGGTGGCTACACCTTC
TRBJ1-4	TRBV5-6	16	NA	once	CASRLTGSRKNEKLFF	TGTGCCAGCAGGTTGACGGGGAGTCGGAAGAATGAAAAACTGTTTTTT
TRBJ1-1	TRBV13	14	NA	once	CASSLSDRNTEAFF	TGTGCCAGCAGCTTGTCGGACAGGAACACTGAAGCTTTCTTT
TRBJ2-3	TRBV7-2	16	TRBD1	once	CASSSSGTGGMYTQYF	TGTGCCAGCAGCTCCTCCGGGACAGGGGGCATGTATACGCAGTATTTT
TRBJ2-5	TRBV5-4	13	TRBD2	once	CASSSSGKETQYF	TGTGCCAGCAGCTCTAGCGGTAAAGAGACCCAGTACTTC
TRBJ2-7	TRBV7-9	15	TRBD1	NA	CASSGPGQGRYEQYF	TGTGCCAGCAGCGGACCGGGACAGGGGCGTTACGAGCAGTACTTC
TRBJ1-4	TRBV10-2	13	NA	NA	CATRHRAGEKLFF	TGCGCCACCAGACATAGGGCGGGTGAAAAACTGTTTTTT
TRBJ2-1	TRBV28	16	TRBD1	NA	CASSSIGTGTHNEQFF	TGTGCCAGCAGTTCAATCGGGACAGGGACGCACAATGAGCAGTTCTTC
TRBJ1-5	TRBV10-1	18	NA	NA	CASSGGCGKGISNQPQHF	TGCGCCAGCAGTGGGGGGTGCGGGAAGGGTATCAGCAATCAGCCCCAGCATTTT
TRBJ2-7	TRBV21-1	15	NA	NA	CASSPRDSPRGEQYF	TGTGCCAGCAGCCCGAGGGACAGCCCTCGCGGCGAGCAGTACTTC
TRBJ1-1	TRBV29-1	14	TRBD1	NA	CSVQRQGKNTEAFF	TGCAGCGTGCAAAGACAGGGTAAGAACACTGAAGCTTTCTTT
TRBJ1-4	TRBV27	17	TRBD1	NA	CASSLAGGPTTNEKLFF	TGTGCCAGCAGTTTAGCAGGGGGCCCCACAACTAATGAAAAACTGTTTTTT
TRBJ2-7	TRBV27	11	NA	NA	CASRQAYEQYF	TGTGCCAGCAGACAGGCCTACGAGCAGTACTTC
TRBJ2-1	TRBV5-6	15	NA	NA	CASSLLRGTYSEQFF	TGTGCCAGCAGCTTGTTGCGGGGGACATACAGTGAGCAGTTCTTC
TRBJ2-5	TRBV7-9	15	TRBD2	NA	CASSLAAGGQETQYF	TGTGCCAGCAGCTTAGCTGCGGGGGGCCAAGAGACCCAGTACTTC
TRBJ1-1	TRBV30	14	NA	NA	CACRKQGLNTEAFF	TGTGCCTGCCGTAAACAGGGATTGAACACTGAAGCTTTCTTT
TRBJ2-2	TRBV11-2	15	NA	NA	CASSVRAEGPGELFF	TGTGCCAGCAGCGTCCGGGCCGAGGGCCCCGGGGAGCTGTTTTTT
TRBJ2-1	TRBV2	13	NA	few	CASSDVGATEQFF	TGTGCCAGCAGTGACGTAGGAGCAACTGAGCAGTTCTTC
TRBJ2-1	TRBV14	15	TRBD1	NA	CASSLMGQGADEQFF	TGTGCCAGCAGCCTGATGGGACAGGGGGCCGATGAGCAGTTCTTC